The present T cell receptor (beta chain) was sequenced within a study of cytomegalovirus exposure and HLA in healthy donors. The study, taken as a whole, reports: TCR beta chain V- and J-gene trimming was linked, in a later analysis, to a missense variant in DCLRE1C.

Use of 60 Vbeta and 13 Jbeta primers characterized the PCR. Only in-frame clones appear in the TCRdb table, and some are missing; sequencing was by immunoSEQ multiplex PCR. The table has 100,000 or so clones, roughly 73% seen once. A word on this clone: The target antigen is unknown.

CDR3 length: 14 amino acids. Trimming took 1 base from V and 7 from J; bases not matched to a gene: 3. Per germline, CDR1 SGHTA and CDR2 FQGNSA. The chain uses TRBV7-2 and TRBJ2-5; 10 nucleotides align to TRBD2. Source material: PBMCs. The source of this sequence is a woman aged 40 to 49 in good health and CMV-seropositive. CDR3 DNA: TGTGCCAGCAGCTTAGGTTGGACTAGCGGGACCCAGTACTTC. It is translated as CASSLGWTSGTQYF.